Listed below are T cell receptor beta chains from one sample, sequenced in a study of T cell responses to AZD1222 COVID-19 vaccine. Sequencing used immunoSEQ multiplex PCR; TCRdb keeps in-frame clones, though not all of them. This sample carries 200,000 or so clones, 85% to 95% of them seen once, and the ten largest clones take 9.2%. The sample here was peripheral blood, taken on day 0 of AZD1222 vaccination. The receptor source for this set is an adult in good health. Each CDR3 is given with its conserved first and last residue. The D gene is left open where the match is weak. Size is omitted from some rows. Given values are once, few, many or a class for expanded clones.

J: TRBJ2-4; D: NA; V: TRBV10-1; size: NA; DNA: TGCGCCAGCAGTGAGTGCCAGGGGCGACCTTTTTCAGCCAAAAACATTCAGTACTTC; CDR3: CASSECQGRPFSAKNIQYF
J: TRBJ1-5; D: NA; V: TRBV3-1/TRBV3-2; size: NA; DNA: TGTGCCAGCAGCCAAGGGTTCGCAGGGGGCAATCAGCCCCAGCATTTT; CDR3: CASSQGFAGGNQPQHF
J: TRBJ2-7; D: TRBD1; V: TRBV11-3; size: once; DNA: TGTGCCAGCAGTTCTAGGACAGGGGGGGACGAGCAGTACTTC; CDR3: CASSSRTGGDEQYF
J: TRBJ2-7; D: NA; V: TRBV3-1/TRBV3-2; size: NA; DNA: TGTGCCAGCAGCCGACGGGGTACCTACGAGCAGTACTTC; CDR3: CASSRRGTYEQYF
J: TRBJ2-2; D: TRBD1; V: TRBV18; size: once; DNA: TGTGCCAGCTCCCGGGACAGGGGGCAAGCCGGGGAGCTGTTTTTT; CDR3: CASSRDRGQAGELFF
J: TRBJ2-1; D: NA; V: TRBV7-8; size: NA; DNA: TGTGCCAGCAGCCCGGGAATGAATGAGCAGTTCTTC; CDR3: CASSPGMNEQFF
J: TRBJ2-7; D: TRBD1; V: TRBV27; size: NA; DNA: TGTGCCAGCAGGGGACGGGACAGGCGCTACTACGAGCAGTACTTC; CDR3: CASRGRDRRYYEQYF
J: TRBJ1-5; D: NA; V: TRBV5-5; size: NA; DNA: TGTGCCAGCAGCTTGGGAGGGGAGGGTCAGCCCCAGCATTTT; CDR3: CASSLGGEGQPQHF
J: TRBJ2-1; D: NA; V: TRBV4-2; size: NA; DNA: TGTGCCAGCAGCCACCCCAAGGACTTACCAGGAGTGGAGCAGTTCTTC; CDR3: CASSHPKDLPGVEQFF
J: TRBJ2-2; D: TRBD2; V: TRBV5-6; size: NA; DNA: TGTGCCAGCAGCTTGGGACTAGCGGGAACCGGGGAGCTGTTTTTT; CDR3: CASSLGLAGTGELFF
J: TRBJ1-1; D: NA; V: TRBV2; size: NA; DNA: TGTGCCAGCAGTGATGGCTTATTCATGAACACTGAAGCTTTCTTT; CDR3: CASSDGLFMNTEAFF
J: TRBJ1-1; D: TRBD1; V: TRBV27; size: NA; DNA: TGTGCCAGCAGGTTAATGACAGGGAACCTCTTGAACACTGAAGCTTTCTTT; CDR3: CASRLMTGNLLNTEAFF
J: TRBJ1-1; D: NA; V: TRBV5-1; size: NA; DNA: TGCGCCAGCGCCACGGACGGAATTGAAGCTTTCTTT; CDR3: CASATDGIEAFF
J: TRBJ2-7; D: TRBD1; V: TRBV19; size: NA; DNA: TGTGCCACGGCCCGGGACAGCTACGAGCAGTACTTC; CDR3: CATARDSYEQYF
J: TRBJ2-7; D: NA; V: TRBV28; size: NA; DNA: TGTGCCAGCAGTTTACCTCCGGGACTCTACTACGAGCAGTACTTC; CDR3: CASSLPPGLYYEQYF
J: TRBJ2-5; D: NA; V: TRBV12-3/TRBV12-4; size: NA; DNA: TGTGCCAGCAGTTATTGGCAGGGGGAGACCCAGTACTTC; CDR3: CASSYWQGETQYF
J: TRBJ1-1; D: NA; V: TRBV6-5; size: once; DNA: TGTGCCAGCAGTTACTCGGGACTCTCGAACACTGAAGCTTTCTTT; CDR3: CASSYSGLSNTEAFF
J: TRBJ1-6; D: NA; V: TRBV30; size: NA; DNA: TGTGCCTGGAGTGTAGCCGGGCCGGGGAATTCACCCCTCCACTTT; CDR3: CAWSVAGPGNSPLHF
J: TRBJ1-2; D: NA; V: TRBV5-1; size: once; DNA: TGCGCCAGCAGCTTGGTTGACCGTCGGAAAGATGGCTACACCTTC; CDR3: CASSLVDRRKDGYTF
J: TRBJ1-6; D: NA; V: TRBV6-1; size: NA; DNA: TGTGCCAGCAGTGAGAAACGAACAGCCAGCTCCTATAATTCACCCCTCCACTTT; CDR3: CASSEKRTASSYNSPLHF
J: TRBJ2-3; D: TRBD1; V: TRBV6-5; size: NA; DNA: TGTGCCAGCAGTAAGGACAGGGTGGCGCAGTATTTT; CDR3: CASSKDRVAQYF
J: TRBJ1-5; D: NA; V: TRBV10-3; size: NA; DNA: TGTGCCATCAGCCGTGAGGGGGTTGGGCAGCCCCAGCATTTT; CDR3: CAISREGVGQPQHF
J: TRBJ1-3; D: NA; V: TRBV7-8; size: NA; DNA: TGTGCCAGCAGCCAGAAGGACGGATACTCTGGAAACACCATATATTTT; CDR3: CASSQKDGYSGNTIYF
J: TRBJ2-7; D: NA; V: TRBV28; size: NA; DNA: TGTGCCAGCAGCTCTTGGCAGCGCGGCAGCTCCTACGAGCAGTACTTC; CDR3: CASSSWQRGSSYEQYF
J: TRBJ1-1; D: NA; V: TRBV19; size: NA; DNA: TGTGCCAGTAGTATAGAAGGTTTGTGGGACACTGAAGCTTTCTTT; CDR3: CASSIEGLWDTEAFF
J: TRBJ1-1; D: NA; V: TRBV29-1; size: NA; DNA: TGCAGCGTGAGGGGACGGGATGGTGCTGAAGCTTTCTTT; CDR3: CSVRGRDGAEAFF
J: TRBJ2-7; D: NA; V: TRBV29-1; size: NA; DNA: TGCAGCGTTGGGGTAGGGACCGAGCAGTACTTC; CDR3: CSVGVGTEQYF
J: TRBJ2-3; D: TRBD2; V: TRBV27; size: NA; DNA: TGTGCCAGCAAGTTTAGGGGAGGGGCGCAGTATTTT; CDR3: CASKFRGGAQYF